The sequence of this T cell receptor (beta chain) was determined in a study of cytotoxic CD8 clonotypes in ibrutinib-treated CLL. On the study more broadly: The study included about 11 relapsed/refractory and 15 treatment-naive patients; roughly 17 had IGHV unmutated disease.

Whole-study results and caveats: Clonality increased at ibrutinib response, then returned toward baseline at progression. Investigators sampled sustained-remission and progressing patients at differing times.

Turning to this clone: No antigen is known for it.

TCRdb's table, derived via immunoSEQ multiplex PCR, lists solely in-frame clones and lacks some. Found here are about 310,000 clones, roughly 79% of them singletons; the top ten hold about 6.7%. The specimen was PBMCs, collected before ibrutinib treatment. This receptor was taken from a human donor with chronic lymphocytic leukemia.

The CDR3 bases are TGTGCCTGGAGTACCCCCAACAGGGGAGCTCGCGGCTACACCTTC. Translating it yields CAWSTPNRGARGYTF. The gene calls are TRBV30 and TRBJ1-2; TRBD1 agrees at 7 bases. The CDR3 loop spans 15 amino acids. Losses at the gene ends were 2 bases for V and 8 bases for J; bases not matched to a gene: 14. In germline, CDR1 is GTSNPN, CDR2 SVGIG (reference sequence).